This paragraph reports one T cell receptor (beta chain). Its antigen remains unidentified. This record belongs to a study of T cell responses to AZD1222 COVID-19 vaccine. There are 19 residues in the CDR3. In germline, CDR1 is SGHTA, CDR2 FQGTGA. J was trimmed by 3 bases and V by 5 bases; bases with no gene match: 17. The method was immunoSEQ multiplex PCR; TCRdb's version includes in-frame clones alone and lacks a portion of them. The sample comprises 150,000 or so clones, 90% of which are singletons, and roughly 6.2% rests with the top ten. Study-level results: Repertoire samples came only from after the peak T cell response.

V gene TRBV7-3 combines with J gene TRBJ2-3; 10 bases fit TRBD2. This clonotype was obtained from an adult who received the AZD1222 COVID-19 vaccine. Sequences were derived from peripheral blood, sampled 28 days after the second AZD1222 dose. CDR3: CASSREASGSRGSTDTQYF. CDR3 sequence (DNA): TGTGCCAGCAGCCGGGAAGCTAGCGGGAGTAGGGGGTCGACAGATACGCAGTATTTT.